The 2 T cell receptor beta chains below all came from one sample that was sequenced in a study of T cells in narcolepsy. Produced via immunoSEQ multiplex PCR; TCRdb's table is partial and in-frame only. Here the sample spans around 18,000 clones, roughly two thirds being singletons. The sample comprised CD45RA- memory CD8+ T cells from PBMCs. Source of these receptors: a human donor with narcolepsy.

CDR3 nucleotides: TGTGCCACCGGAGCGGGGGGCACCGGGGAGCTGTTTTTT. It specifies CATGAGGTGELFF. V usage is TRBV6-1 and J usage is TRBJ2-2, with 9 bases matching TRBD2. J lost 4 bases, V lost 10 bases, and 4 bases had no gene match. CDR1 and CDR2 (germline): MNHNS, SASEGT. The CDR3 is made up of 13 amino acids.

The gene calls are TRBV7-6 and TRBJ2-7; a possible D gene is TRBD1 (6 bases). The CDR3 sequence is 14 residues long. V shed 4 bases and J shed 6 bases, with 16 bases lying between them. Germline loops: CDR1 SGHVS, CDR2 FNYEAQ. The CDR3 here is CASSSSGETGEQYF. DNA of the CDR3: TGTGCCAGCAGCTCCAGCGGTGAGACAGGCGAGCAGTACTTC.